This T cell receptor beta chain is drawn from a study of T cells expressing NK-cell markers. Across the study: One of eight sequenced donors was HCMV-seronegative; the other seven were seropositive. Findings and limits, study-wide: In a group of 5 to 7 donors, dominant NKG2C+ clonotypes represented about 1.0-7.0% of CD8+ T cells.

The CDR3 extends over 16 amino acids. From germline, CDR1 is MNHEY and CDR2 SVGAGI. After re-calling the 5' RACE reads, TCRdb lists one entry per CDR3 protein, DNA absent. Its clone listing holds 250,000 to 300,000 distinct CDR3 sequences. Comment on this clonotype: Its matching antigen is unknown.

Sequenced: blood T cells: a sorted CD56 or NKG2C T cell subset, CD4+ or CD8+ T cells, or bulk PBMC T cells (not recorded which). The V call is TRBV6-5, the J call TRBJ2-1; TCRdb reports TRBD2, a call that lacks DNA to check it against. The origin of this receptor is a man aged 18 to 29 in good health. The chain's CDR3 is CASSSPSAGGLNEQFF.